One and the same sample provided the 5 T cell receptor beta chains below, sequenced in a study of blood T cell repertoires in COVID-19. Sequencing was performed with immunoSEQ multiplex PCR; in TCRdb, only in-frame clones are kept and a portion is missing. The sample has 150,000 to 200,000 clones; roughly 87% are singletons. Material: peripheral blood. All receptors derive from a man aged 55 to 70 with active or convalescent COVID-19.

CDR3 coding DNA: TGTGCCTGGAGTGTCTCCAGGGCGGGAAACACCATATATTTT. Amino acids: CAWSVSRAGNTIYF. The V gene is TRBV30, the J gene TRBJ1-3, with D possibly being TRBD1 (5 bases). CDR3 length: 14 amino acids. Germline-derived CDR1 and CDR2 are GTSNPN and SVGIG (reference sequence). Trimming left V 0 bases short and J 4 bases short, with 10 bases between.

The V call is TRBV19, the J call TRBJ1-5; 9 positions agree with TRBD1. V dropped 1 base and J dropped 11; count of bases not matched to a gene: 12. Germline V gene sequence: CDR1 LNHDA, CDR2 SQIVND (reference sequence). CDR3 length: 16 amino acids. The CDR3 DNA is TGTGCCAGTAGTATAGCACAGGGGGCAAGGGGGAAAGCCCAGCATTTT. Its protein product is CASSIAQGARGKAQHF.

The chain recombines TRBV29-1 with TRBJ1-3, with D unresolved. CDR3 size: 14 residues. Germline CDR1 SQVTM, CDR2 ANQGSEA. Trimming left V 4 bases short and J 0 bases short, with 10 bases between. The DNA for the CDR3 is TGCAGCGTTGCGGAGGGTTACTCTGGAAACACCATATATTTT. Residues: CSVAEGYSGNTIYF. Based on the CDR3 plus reference TRBV29-1 and TRBJ1-3, the full variable domain is SAVISQKPSRDICQRGTSLTIQCQVDSQVTMMFWYRQQPGQSLTLIATANQGSEATYESGFVIDKFPISRPNLTFSTLTVSNMSPEDSSIYLCSVAEGYSGNTIYFGEGSWLTVV.

This chain uses TRBV25-1 with TRBJ1-1; the match to TRBD1 covers 7 bases. Germline values: CDR1 MGHDK, CDR2 SYGVNS. CDR3 length equals 15 residues. V gave up 4 bases and J gave up 0 bases; unmatched junction bases: 5. Written as DNA, the CDR3 is TGTGCCAGCAGTGGTACAGGGGTGATGAACACTGAAGCTTTCTTT. This sequence encodes CASSGTGVMNTEAFF.

The chain carries TRBV10-3 and TRBJ1-4, with D perhaps TRBD1 (5 bases). Germline V gene sequence: CDR1 ENHRY, CDR2 SYGVKD. V was trimmed by 2 bases and J by 8 bases, leaving 15 bases between them. The CDR3 has 15 amino acids. This CDR3 reads CAISEGQRAREKLFF. In DNA, the CDR3 is TGTGCCATCAGTGAGGGACAACGAGCGAGGGAAAAACTGTTTTTT.